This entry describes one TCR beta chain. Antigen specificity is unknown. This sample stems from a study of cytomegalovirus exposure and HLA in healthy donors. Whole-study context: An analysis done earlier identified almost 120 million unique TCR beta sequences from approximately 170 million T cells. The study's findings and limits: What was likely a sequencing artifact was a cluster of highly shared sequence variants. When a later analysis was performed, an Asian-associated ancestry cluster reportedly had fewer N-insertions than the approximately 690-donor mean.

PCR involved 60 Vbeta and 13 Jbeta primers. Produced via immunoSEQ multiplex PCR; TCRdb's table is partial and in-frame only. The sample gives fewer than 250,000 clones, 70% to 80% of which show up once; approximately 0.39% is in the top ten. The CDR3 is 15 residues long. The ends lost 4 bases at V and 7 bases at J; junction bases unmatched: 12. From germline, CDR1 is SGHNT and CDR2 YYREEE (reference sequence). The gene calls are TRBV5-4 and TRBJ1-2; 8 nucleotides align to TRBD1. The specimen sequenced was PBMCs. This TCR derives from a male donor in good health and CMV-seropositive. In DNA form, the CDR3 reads TGTGCCAGCAGCGGAGAGGCAGGGGGCCTGGTTGGCTACACCTTC. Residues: CASSGEAGGLVGYTF.